These T cell receptor beta chains were read from a single sample in a study of early T cells in non-severe SARS-CoV-2 infection. TCRdb reanalysed the 5' RACE reads using MiXCR and keeps one entry per CDR3 protein. The sample comprises 85,000 to 95,000 distinct CDR3 sequences, approximately 16% of which are singletons, and approximately 5.1% rests with the top ten. The specimen was whole blood, collected at baseline. Receptor source: an adult who was a healthcare worker with PCR-confirmed SARS-CoV-2 infection or an uninfected control (not recorded which). Both conserved end residues are part of each CDR3. Size values are once, few and many counts, or a class for expanded clones, and some rows have none.

v_call clone_size cdr3_aa
TRBV20-1 . CSAEGLAVYNEQFF
TRBV9 few CASSPRIHVSTGELFF
TRBV7-2 many CASGRDSNLYEQYF
TRBV18 few CASSPSHNEQFF
TRBV20-1 . CSATRGQKETQYF
TRBV12-3/TRBV12-4 . CASSLPGGMGNEQFF
TRBV7-7 many CASSPGLAGVDEQFF
TRBV7-2 . CASSLVGPPATQYF
TRBV7-9 few CASSLSNSPLHF
TRBV2 few CASIVKYYEQYF
TRBV28 few CASSLPGSYGYTF
TRBV12-3/TRBV12-4 . CASSPPSGRAWEQFF
TRBV20-1 . CSASVGSSNQPQHF
TRBV27 few CASKGAGNTEAFF
TRBV6-6 few CASSYSDRGNTEAFF
TRBV3-1 . CASSPTGTATNYGYTF